The next 20 T cell receptor beta chains were all read from a single sample in a study of blood T cell repertoires in COVID-19 (dated by TCRdb to 2018 to 2020). Library generation was performed with the immunoSEQ multiplex PCR assay. In TCRdb, the immuneACCESS table is reduced to in-frame sequences with V and J assigned. These tables do not hold every clone; where another copy was compared, an unresolved V gene accounts for under half, and the others remain unexplained. Here the sample has about 360,000 clones; around 90% occur a single time. Of the sample, 3% falls within the top ten clones. Sequenced material: peripheral blood. The receptors were sampled from a human donor in a cohort sampled during active COVID-19.

V is TRBV7-8 and J is TRBJ1-1; tentatively, D is TRBD1 (5 bases). V lost 5 bases and J lost 4, with 17 bases in between. Per germline, CDR1 SGHVS and CDR2 FQNEAQ. This CDR3 region has 15 residues. CDR3 coding DNA: TGTGCCAGCAGCCAGGGCTATCCCGAGGGCACTGAAGCTTTCTTT. Protein: CASSQGYPEGTEAFF. The full variable domain, completed using reference TRBV7-8 and TRBJ1-1, is GAGVSQSPRYKVAKRGQDVALRCDPISGHVSLFWYQQALGQGPEFLTYFQNEAQLDKSGLPSDRFFAERPEGSVSTLKIQRTQQEDSAVYLCASSQGYPEGTEAFFGQGTRLTVV.

This clone showed up just once. V gene TRBV7-8 combines with J gene TRBJ2-2; D not resolved. Trimming shortened V by 4 bases and J by 8 bases, and 17 bases separated the two germline ends. Looked up from germline, CDR1 is SGHVS and CDR2 is FQNEAQ. CDR3 length: 15 residues. The CDR3 protein is CASSSLIGGPGELFF. The CDR3 DNA is TGTGCCAGCAGCTCCCTTATTGGTGGCCCGGGGGAGCTGTTTTTT. The whole variable domain, filled in from reference TRBV7-8 and TRBJ2-2, reads GAGVSQSPRYKVAKRGQDVALRCDPISGHVSLFWYQQALGQGPEFLTYFQNEAQLDKSGLPSDRFFAERPEGSVSTLKIQRTQQEDSAVYLCASSSLIGGPGELFFGEGSRLTVL.

A word on this clone: The sample holds other DNA sequences that translate to the same CDR3. The rearrangement uses TRBV3-1 (or the pseudogene TRBV3-2) and TRBJ1-3; 7 nucleotides match TRBD1. There are 14 residues in the CDR3. Germline CDR1 and CDR2: LGHDT and YNNKEL (reference sequence). V lost 6 bases, J lost 0 bases, and 2 bases stayed unmatched. CDR3 region: CASSRDSSGNTIYF. In DNA, the CDR3 is TGTGCCAGCAGTCGGGACAGCTCTGGAAACACCATATATTTT.

The genes are TRBV28 and TRBJ2-5; tentatively, D is TRBD1 (5 bases). CDR3 size: 16 residues. The germline V and J ends were trimmed by 2 bases and 0 bases, with 13 bases remaining between them. The germline V gene encodes CDR1 MDHEN and CDR2 SYDVKM. The CDR3 coding sequence is TGTGCCAGCAGTTTAGGGGCAGGACCCTACCAAGAGACCCAGTACTTC. It is translated as CASSLGAGPYQETQYF. Full variable domain (rest looked up from reference TRBV28 and TRBJ2-5): DVKVTQSSRYLVKRTGEKVFLECVQDMDHENMFWYRQDPGLGLRLIYFSYDVKMKEKGDIPEGYSVSREKKERFSLILESASTNQTSMYLCASSLGAGPYQETQYFGPGTRLLVL.

This chain connects TRBV24-1 to TRBJ1-4, with 8 nucleotides matching TRBD1. CDR3 length: 15 residues. In germline, CDR1 is KGHDR, CDR2 SFDVKD. The V segment lost 4 bases and the J segment 8 bases; nucleotides outside the gene matches: 8. Here the CDR3 DNA reads TGTGCCACCAGTGACCGCAGGGGGCAGGGAGAAAAACTGTTTTTT. Encoded protein: CATSDRRGQGEKLFF.

The rearrangement uses TRBV18 and TRBJ2-2; possibly TRBD1 for D (6 bases). The length of the CDR3 is 16 residues. The V end lost 3 bases, the J end lost 0 bases, and 11 bases lay between the germline ends. From germline, CDR1 is KGHSH and CDR2 LQKENI. In DNA, the CDR3 is TGTGCCAGCTCACCTCGGCAGGGGTCGAACACCGGGGAGCTGTTTTTT. Translating gives CASSPRQGSNTGELFF.

This clone was detected only once. V is TRBV15 and J is TRBJ2-1; 12 bases line up with TRBD2. CDR3 length equals 17 residues. In germline, CDR1 is LNHNV, CDR2 YYDKDF (reference sequence). J gave up 4 bases and V 0 bases, and 4 bases lay outside the gene matches. The CDR3 DNA reads as TGTGCCACCAGCAGAGATCTAGGACTAGCGGGGTACAATGAGCAGTTCTTC. This codes for CATSRDLGLAGYNEQFF. The complete variable domain, with remaining parts taken from reference TRBV15 and TRBJ2-1, reads DAMVIQNPRYQVTQFGKPVTLSCSQTLNHNVMYWYQQKSSQAPKLLFHYYDKDFNNEADTPDNFQSRRPNTSFCFLDIRSPGLGDTAMYLCATSRDLGLAGYNEQFFGPGTRLTVL.

The V call is TRBV5-1, the J call TRBJ2-7; TRBD1 aligns across 11 bases. This CDR3 comprises 15 residues. Germline V gene data show CDR1 as SGHRS and CDR2 as YFSETQ. The V segment lost 0 bases and the J segment 6 bases; nucleotides outside the gene matches: 5. CDR3 sequence (DNA): TGCGCCAGCAGCTTGGCTTGGGGGACAGGGGGCGAGCAGTACTTC. Protein product: CASSLAWGTGGEQYF.

The chain couples TRBV18 to TRBJ1-5; D not resolved. With 2 bases removed from V and 9 bases from J, the gap between germline ends came to 8 bases. Germline assignment: CDR1 KGHSH and CDR2 LQKENI. The CDR3 covers 12 residues. The CDR3 spells CASSPFEGPQHF. The CDR3 DNA reads TGTGCCAGCTCACCATTTGAGGGGCCCCAGCATTTT.

J is TRBJ1-2 and V is TRBV19; 9 nucleotides match TRBD1. The length of the CDR3 is 14 residues. Germline V gene sequence: CDR1 LNHDA, CDR2 SQIVND (reference sequence). V lost 8 bases and J lost 7; bases outside the gene matches: 11. The CDR3 reads CASASDRGSFGYTF. The CDR3 DNA follows: TGTGCCAGTGCCTCGGACAGGGGAAGTTTTGGCTACACCTTC. The full variable domain, completed using reference TRBV19 and TRBJ1-2, is DGGITQSPKYLFRKEGQNVTLSCEQNLNHDAMYWYRQDPGQGLRLIYYSQIVNDFQKGDIAEGYSVSREKKESFPLTVTSAQKNPTAFYLCASASDRGSFGYTFGSGTRLTVV.

The chain uses TRBV7-9 and TRBJ1-1; possible D gene TRBD1, 5 bases. Trimming pared 5 bases from V and 6 bases from J, leaving 25 bases between. This CDR3 region has 17 residues. Germline lookup yields CDR1 SEHNR and CDR2 FQNEAQ (reference sequence). The CDR3 sequence: CASSEVVLGRVFSEAFF. CDR3 DNA sequence: TGTGCCAGCAGCGAAGTGGTCCTGGGCAGGGTTTTTTCTGAAGCTTTCTTT.

This clone was recorded once. The J gene is TRBJ1-2, the V gene TRBV4-1; no clear D. V was trimmed by 2 bases and J by 7 bases, leaving 11 bases between them. This CDR3 has 13 residues. Germline CDR1 MGHRA, CDR2 YSYEKL. The CDR3 spells CASSQPREAGYTF. The CDR3 nucleotides are TGCGCCAGCAGCCAACCCCGGGAGGCTGGCTACACCTTC.

This clone was counted once. The chain employs TRBV5-8 and TRBJ1-5; unclear D gene. The CDR3 is 18 amino acids. The germline V and J ends were trimmed by 4 bases and 2 bases, with 22 bases remaining between them. Germline loops: CDR1 SGHTS, CDR2 YDEGEE. For the CDR3, the DNA is TGTGCCAGCAGCACCCAGACGACAATCCGGGGTGGCAATCAGCCCCAGCATTTT. Its protein product is CASSTQTTIRGGNQPQHF.

The chain combines TRBV6-6 with TRBJ2-1; D gene ambiguous. Germline V gives CDR1 MNHNY, CDR2 SVGAGI (reference sequence). Trimming shortened V by 4 bases and J by 12 bases, and 13 bases separated the two germline ends. The CDR3 totals 12 residues. The CDR3 DNA follows: TGTGCCAGCAGTTCCCGACGTCCAGGGCAGTTCTTC. Residues: CASSSRRPGQFF.

J is TRBJ2-2 and V is TRBV30; TRBD1 matches at 7 bases. Germline values: CDR1 GTSNPN, CDR2 SVGIG (reference sequence). V was pared by 1 base and J by 4 bases, with 9 bases of the junction left unmatched. The CDR3 has 16 residues. CDR3 coding DNA: TGTGCCTGGAGTGCCCGACTCGCAGGGGGCACCGGGGAGCTGTTTTTT. This codes for CAWSARLAGGTGELFF.

V gene TRBV3-1 (or the pseudogene TRBV3-2) combines with J gene TRBJ1-2; D is perhaps TRBD1 (5 bases). This CDR3 has 15 residues. CDR1 is LGHDT, CDR2 YNNKEL, per germline (reference sequence). Trimming stripped 4 bases from V and 6 bases from J, with 18 bases between. The DNA of the CDR3 is TGTGCCAGCAGCCCGAAAGAGGGTGGGGGGAATGGCTACACCTTC. Its translation: CASSPKEGGGNGYTF.

Here the CDR3 reads CASSISPLSEQFF. In DNA form, the CDR3 reads TGTGCCAGTAGTATTTCCCCCCTCAGTGAGCAGTTCTTC. The V and J genes are TRBV19 and TRBJ2-1; D is undetermined. The CDR3 is 13 amino acids. Germline CDR1 reads LNHDA; CDR2 reads SQIVND (reference sequence). Trimming removed 3 bases from V and 9 bases from J, with 12 bases in between.

V and J are TRBV27 and TRBJ2-2; TRBD1 is a possible D gene (6 bases). Germline lookup yields CDR1 MNHEY and CDR2 SMNVEV (reference sequence). V was shortened by 5 bases and J by 4 bases, with 17 bases between the two germline ends. The CDR3 consists of 16 residues. CDR3 protein: CASSRPGTGSTGELFF. In DNA form, the CDR3 reads TGTGCCAGCAGTCGCCCTGGAACAGGGAGCACCGGGGAGCTGTTTTTT.

This chain connects TRBV2 to TRBJ1-5; 8 bases line up with TRBD1. This CDR3 region has 16 residues. Germline V gene data show CDR1 as SNHLY and CDR2 as FYNNEI. With 4 bases clipped from V and 6 bases from J, the junction kept 11 bases outside the gene matches. DNA of the CDR3: TGTGCCAGCAGTGGGTCCAGGGGGCGGCCGGGTCAGCCCCAGCATTTT. Its translation is CASSGSRGRPGQPQHF.

The CDR3 DNA follows: TGCAGCGTTGACATTACAGGGTCGGCAGGGCAGTACTTC. Encoded protein: CSVDITGSAGQYF. The chain has TRBV29-1 and TRBJ2-7, with a weak D call TRBD1 (6 bases). The germline CDR1 and CDR2 sequences are SQVTM and ANQGSEA. V was trimmed by 3 bases and J by 9 bases, leaving 18 bases between them. The CDR3 contains 13 residues.